This T cell receptor (beta chain) was recovered during a study of T cell responses to AZD1222 COVID-19 vaccine. Of note for this clone: What it recognizes is unknown.

Germline CDR1 LNHDA, CDR2 SQIVND (reference sequence). Unmatched junction bases numbered 8, after V lost 6 bases and J lost 5 bases. CDR3 length: 15 amino acids. Using immunoSEQ multiplex PCR, the repertoire was profiled, and TCRdb retains in-frame clones only, with some absent. This sample has 75,000 to 100,000 clones, with approximately 85% found just once. Overall study findings and caveats: Only after the peak T cell response were repertoires sampled.

V is TRBV19 and J is TRBJ1-5, with 9 bases identical to TRBD1. The source of this sequence is an adult in good health. The input for sequencing was peripheral blood, taken on day 0 of AZD1222 vaccination. Here the CDR3 reads CASSPGQGYDQPQHF. CDR3 in DNA: TGTGCCAGTAGCCCGGGACAGGGATATGATCAGCCCCAGCATTTT.